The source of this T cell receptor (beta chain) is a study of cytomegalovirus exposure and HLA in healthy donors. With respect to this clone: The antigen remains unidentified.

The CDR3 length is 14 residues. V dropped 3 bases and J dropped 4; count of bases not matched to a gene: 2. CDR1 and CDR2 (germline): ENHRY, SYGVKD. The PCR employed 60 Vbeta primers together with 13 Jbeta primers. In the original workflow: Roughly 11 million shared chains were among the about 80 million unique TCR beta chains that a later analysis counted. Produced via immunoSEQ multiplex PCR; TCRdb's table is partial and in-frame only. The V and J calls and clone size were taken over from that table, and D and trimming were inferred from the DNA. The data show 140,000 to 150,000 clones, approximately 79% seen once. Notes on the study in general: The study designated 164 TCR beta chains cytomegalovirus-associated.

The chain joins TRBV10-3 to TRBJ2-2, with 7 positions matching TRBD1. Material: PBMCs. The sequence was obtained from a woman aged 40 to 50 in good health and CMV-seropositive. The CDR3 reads CAISERGLTGELFF. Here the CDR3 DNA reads TGTGCCATCAGTGAAAGGGGGCTCACCGGGGAGCTGTTTTTT.